Listed below are T cell receptor beta chains from one sample, sequenced in a study of OX40 agonist ivuxolimab in advanced cancers. Using immunoSEQ multiplex PCR, the repertoire was profiled, and TCRdb retains in-frame clones only, with some absent. Of 70,000 to 90,000 clones in the sample, over 85% were seen once. Material: CD4+ or CD8+ T cells sorted from blood, obtained in a trial of the OX40 agonist ivuxolimab. These TCRs come from an adult with an advanced solid tumor such as melanoma, head and neck, liver or kidney cancer. The CDR3 runs from the conserved cysteine through the conserved F or W. The order of the fields is V gene, clone size, D gene, J gene, CDR3 DNA, CDR3 protein. D genes are given only for firm matches. Not every row has a clone size; where given, it reads once, few, many or a size class.

TRBV4-1,NA,NA,TRBJ2-6,TGCGCCAGCAGCCAATCCATAGACATCTCTGGGGCCAACGTCCTGACTTTC,CASSQSIDISGANVLTF
TRBV7-2,NA,NA,TRBJ2-4,TGTGCCAGCAGCTTAGGGAGCATTCAGTACTTC,CASSLGSIQYF
TRBV28,NA,NA,TRBJ1-5,TGTGCCAGCAGTTCCCAGACAGACCCACGCAAATGGGGGAGCAATCAGCCCCAGCATTTT,CASSSQTDPRKWGSNQPQHF
TRBV2,NA,NA,TRBJ2-2,TGTGCCAGCAGTAGACCGGACACCGGGGAGCTGTTTTTT,CASSRPDTGELFF
TRBV5-1,NA,NA,TRBJ2-3,TGCGCCAGCAGCTTCAGACTAGGAAGCACGCCAGATACGCAGTATTTT,CASSFRLGSTPDTQYF
TRBV6-1,NA,NA,TRBJ1-1,TGTGCCAGCAGTGACAGGGCTTATGAAGCTTTCTTT,CASSDRAYEAFF
TRBV6-1,NA,NA,TRBJ1-3,TGTGCCAGCACCAATGGGGGGATCTCTGGAAACACCATATATTTT,CASTNGGISGNTIYF
TRBV29-1,NA,NA,TRBJ2-1,TGCAGCGTTGAGGGGGAACTTTACAATGAGCAGTTCTTC,CSVEGELYNEQFF
TRBV6-5,NA,NA,TRBJ1-2,TGTGCCAGCGTGGACAGAGTCCTCCGCGGCTACACCTTC,CASVDRVLRGYTF
TRBV30,NA,TRBD1,TRBJ1-3,TGTGCCTGGCTGGACAGGACCTCTGGAAACACCATATATTTT,CAWLDRTSGNTIYF
TRBV6-1,once,NA,TRBJ1-4,TGTGCCAGCAGTGAAGGTGTTCCAGTTGCAACTAATGAAAAACTGTTTTTT,CASSEGVPVATNEKLFF
TRBV5-3,once,NA,TRBJ1-4,TGTGCCAGAGGCGTGGGCCCTAGTGAAAAACTGTTTTTT,CARGVGPSEKLFF
TRBV7-3,NA,TRBD1,TRBJ1-2,TGTGCCAGCAGCGCGGGACAGAACTATGGCTACACCTTC,CASSAGQNYGYTF
TRBV7-8,NA,TRBD1,TRBJ1-5,TGTGCCAGCAGCTTAGCCACACAGGGGGACAATCAGCCCCAGCATTTT,CASSLATQGDNQPQHF
TRBV18,NA,NA,TRBJ2-3,TGTGCCAGCTCACCCGCGGGGGCTGGAGATACGCAGTATTTT,CASSPAGAGDTQYF
TRBV27,NA,TRBD2,TRBJ2-1,TGTGCCAGCAAGATGGGACTAGCGGCAACCTACAATGAGCAGTTCTTC,CASKMGLAATYNEQFF
TRBV29-1,NA,NA,TRBJ2-7,TGCAACCTAGGGGGCTACGAGCAGTACTTC,CNLGGYEQYF
TRBV9,once,NA,TRBJ2-7,TGTGCCAGCAGCGACTCACAGGGCTACGAGCAGTACTTC,CASSDSQGYEQYF
TRBV7-3,NA,NA,TRBJ2-5,TGTGCCAGCAGCCGAAGCGTCGTAGAGACCCAGTACTTC,CASSRSVVETQYF
TRBV7-9,NA,NA,TRBJ2-5,TGTGCCAGCAGCTTAGAGACAGGGAGGGCAGAGACCCAGTACTTC,CASSLETGRAETQYF
TRBV5-1,NA,TRBD1,TRBJ1-4,TGCGCCAGCACCGTACAGGGGGCGGAGGAAAAACTGTTTTTT,CASTVQGAEEKLFF
TRBV7-2,NA,NA,TRBJ1-5,TGTGCCAGCAGCGCCCAGGGACGCAATCAGCCCCAGCATTTT,CASSAQGRNQPQHF
TRBV5-1,few,NA,TRBJ1-1,TGCGCCAGCAGCTTGGTTGGCCTTGACACTGAAGCTTTCTTT,CASSLVGLDTEAFF
TRBV5-1,NA,NA,TRBJ2-1,TGCGCCAGCAGCTTAGACAACTACAATGAGCAGTTCTTC,CASSLDNYNEQFF
TRBV5-1,NA,TRBD2,TRBJ2-3,TGCGCCAGCAGGCGACTAGCGGGAGTAGATACGCAGTATTTT,CASRRLAGVDTQYF
TRBV6-5,NA,TRBD2,TRBJ2-1,TGTGCCAGCAACCCGGAGACTAGCGGCTACAATGAGCAGTTCTTC,CASNPETSGYNEQFF
TRBV25-1,NA,TRBD1,TRBJ2-2,TGTGCCAGCAGAACAGGGGTGTACACCGGGGAGCTGTTTTTT,CASRTGVYTGELFF
TRBV6-6,NA,NA,TRBJ2-3,TGTGCCAGCAGTCCCGTGACCGGAGATACGCAGTATTTT,CASSPVTGDTQYF
TRBV27,NA,NA,TRBJ2-7,TGTGCCAGCAGTTTCGGGGAGGAAACCTACGAGCAGTACTTC,CASSFGEETYEQYF
TRBV14,once,NA,TRBJ2-5,TGTGCCAGCAGCCAAGATGGTATCCAAGAGACCCAGTACTTC,CASSQDGIQETQYF
TRBV9,NA,TRBD1,TRBJ2-5,TGTGCCAGCAGCCAAGTGGGACAGGGGGGATTGGAGACCCAGTACTTC,CASSQVGQGGLETQYF
TRBV19,NA,NA,TRBJ2-1,TGTGCCAGTAGTATCGCTCCCGGTGAGCAGTTCTTC,CASSIAPGEQFF
TRBV11-3,NA,NA,TRBJ2-3,TGTGCCAGCAGCTTAGAACGGACAGATACGCAGTATTTT,CASSLERTDTQYF
TRBV10-3,once,TRBD1,TRBJ1-6,TGTGCCACGGGGGACAGGGAGGATTCACCCCTCCACTTT,CATGDREDSPLHF
TRBV28,NA,NA,TRBJ2-1,TGTGCCAGCAGATCAATCTACAATGAGCAGTTCTTC,CASRSIYNEQFF
TRBV28,NA,NA,TRBJ2-1,TGTGCCAGCAGTTTGGCCAGGGTGGGTGAGCAGTTCTTC,CASSLARVGEQFF
TRBV28,NA,TRBD1,TRBJ1-1,TGTGCCAGCAGGCCTACCGGGACAGGGAACCCCGAAGCTTTCTTT,CASRPTGTGNPEAFF
TRBV7-9,NA,TRBD2,TRBJ2-3,TGTGCCAGCAGCAAGGGACTAGCGGGAGGGGAAGATACGCAGTATTTT,CASSKGLAGGEDTQYF
TRBV5-1,NA,TRBD2,TRBJ2-7,TGCGCCAGCAGCTTGTCAACTAGCGTCTACGAGCAGTACTTC,CASSLSTSVYEQYF
TRBV27,NA,TRBD2,TRBJ2-1,TGTGCCAGTAAACCCGTCATGACTCTAGCGGGGGGTTTGGATGAGCAGTTCTTC,CASKPVMTLAGGLDEQFF
TRBV7-2,NA,NA,TRBJ2-5,TGTGCCAGCGGGAAGTTTCAAGAGACCCAGTACTTC,CASGKFQETQYF
TRBV29-1,NA,NA,TRBJ2-2,TGCAGCGTTGACGACGGGGCGAACACCGGGGAGCTGTTTTTT,CSVDDGANTGELFF
TRBV5-1,NA,NA,TRBJ2-3,TGCGCCAGCAGCCTGCAAGGGGGGGGGACAGATACGCAGTATTTT,CASSLQGGGTDTQYF
TRBV25-1,NA,NA,TRBJ2-2,TGTGCCAGCACCAGGGCCTCCCAGGGCGAGCTGTTTTTT,CASTRASQGELFF
TRBV6-1,NA,NA,TRBJ2-7,TGTGCCAGCAGTGAACAGCAGTACGAGCAGTACTTC,CASSEQQYEQYF
TRBV30,once,TRBD2,TRBJ2-7,TGTGCCTGGAGGGGGGGGAGGACTAGCGGTCAATACGAGCAGTACTTC,CAWRGGRTSGQYEQYF
TRBV6-6,NA,NA,TRBJ1-1,TGTGCCAGCAGCCCCGGCACTGAAGCTTTCTTT,CASSPGTEAFF
TRBV7-6,NA,TRBD1,TRBJ1-1,TGTGCCAGCAGCCAAACCGGGACAGGGGGCTTCACTGAAGCTTTCTTT,CASSQTGTGGFTEAFF
TRBV10-2,NA,NA,TRBJ2-5,TGCGCCAGCAGTGGCCTCACAGGGTTAGAGACCCAGTACTTC,CASSGLTGLETQYF
TRBV11-2,NA,TRBD1,TRBJ1-1,TGTGCCAGCAGTACAGGGGGCGCAGGGATGAACACTGAAGCTTTCTTT,CASSTGGAGMNTEAFF
TRBV5-5,NA,NA,TRBJ2-2,TGTGCCAGCAGCGGGGGGGCCGGGACCGGGGAGCTGTTTTTT,CASSGGAGTGELFF
TRBV4-2,NA,NA,TRBJ2-4,TGTGCCAGCAGCCAACCGGGCCTCAAAAACATTCAGTACTTC,CASSQPGLKNIQYF
TRBV4-3,NA,NA,TRBJ1-5,TGCGCCAGCAGCCAAGAAGGCGGGCAGCCCCAGCATTTT,CASSQEGGQPQHF
TRBV6-1,once,NA,TRBJ2-7,TGTGCCAGCACGGACTTCGAGCAGTACTTC,CASTDFEQYF
TRBV5-6,NA,TRBD2,TRBJ2-7,TGTGCCAGCGGTAGGTTGCGGGGGTCGATCTACGAGCAGTACTTC,CASGRLRGSIYEQYF
TRBV7-2,NA,NA,TRBJ1-1,TGTGCCAGCAGCTTAGGCGGGATCCCCACTGAAGCTTTCTTT,CASSLGGIPTEAFF
TRBV11-2,NA,TRBD1,TRBJ2-7,TGTGCCAGCAGCTCTCCCGGGACAGCAACCTACGAGCAGTACTTC,CASSSPGTATYEQYF